This entry is about one TCR beta chain. These data come from a study of shared clonotypes between healthy human individuals. Sequencing was performed with immunoSEQ multiplex PCR; in TCRdb, only in-frame clones are kept and a portion is missing. This table has about 490,000 clones, 70% to 80% appearing once. There are 15 residues in the CDR3. With 2 bases clipped from V and 5 bases from J, the junction kept 10 bases outside the gene matches. Per germline, CDR1 SGHRS and CDR2 YFSETQ. The chain has TRBV5-1 and TRBJ2-7, with 7 bases lining up with TRBD2. The TCR comes from a woman between 40 and 50 years old in good health. Some clones in this sample may be carry-over from other donors' samples. Sequencing input: PBMCs. CDR3 DNA sequence: TGCGCCAGCAGCTTCACTAGCGCTCTGGCTGACGAGCAGTACTTC. Translating it yields CASSFTSALADEQYF.